This T cell receptor beta chain was sequenced during a study of cytomegalovirus exposure and HLA in healthy donors. Study results and caveats: The authors confirmed in vitro that three CMV-associated chains were specific for CMV antigens. A later analysis found first-cohort TCR clusters tended to co-occur in the 90 to 150 validation repertoires. It was 164 TCR beta chains that were listed as cytomegalovirus-associated.

In the case of this clone: Antigen: not known.

Only in-frame clones appear in the TCRdb table, and some are missing; sequencing was by immunoSEQ multiplex PCR. The sample lists about 330,000 clones; 86% were seen once. Germline values: CDR1 SGHTA, CDR2 FQGTGA. V gave up 5 bases and J gave up 3 bases; unmatched junction bases: 3. The CDR3 is 15 residues long. This sequence joins TRBV7-3 and TRBJ2-7; 14 bases are shared with TRBD2. The specimen sequenced was PBMCs. The source is a woman younger than 35 in good health and CMV-seronegative. The CDR3 here is CASSLGLAGVYEQYF. The CDR3 DNA sequence: TGTGCCAGCAGCCTGGGACTAGCGGGAGTCTACGAGCAGTACTTC.